Here is one TCR beta chain with its context. The antigen it binds to is not known. No clone much larger than this one lies a single base away; base qualities are absent. From each donor, a single peripheral blood sample of approximately 110 mL on average was drawn into heparinised tubes. Using a panel that included CD45RO, CCR7, CD25, CD127, CD95 and CD27, naive, central memory, regulatory and stem cell-like memory CD4+ T cells were sorted on a BD FACSAria II. Every sorted population had a purity above 95%. Right away, PBMCs were isolated by Lymphoprep density gradient centrifugation and were stained directly, with no culture step. So that batch effects would be minimized, each experiment stained and sorted samples in pairs, pairing one healthy donor with one patient. The entry originates in a study of beta chain features in type 1 diabetes (dated by TCRdb to the late 2010s). For the study in its entirety: Mean age, gender distribution, total cell number and subset yield were not different between patients and healthy donors. Across all samples, approximately 100 million sorted cells were examined, and cell number per subset correlated strongly with RNA yield. The study compared the TCRB repertoires of sorted circulating CD4+ T cell subsets in recently diagnosed type 1 diabetes patients with those in matched healthy donors. Naive and central memory subsets were obtained from all 30 or so donors, but regulatory and stem cell-like memory subsets were isolated from only 8 patients and roughly 8 healthy donors. Paper-wide results and their limitations: Only small numbers of individuals were included in the HLA sub-analyses, which left unresolved whether HLA type had any influence on TCRB rearrangement. Shorter templates might be favored by PCR, yet because patient and control samples were amplified and corrected together, any such skew would affect both groups equally. Because cDNA rather than genomic DNA was sequenced, highly expressing activated cells could have been over-represented, although no difference in activation and CD3 levels was found between groups. In all four CD4+ subsets, TCRB CDR3 length was moderately but significantly shorter in type 1 diabetes patients. The naive, central memory and regulatory TCRB repertoires appeared to resemble one another more closely among patients than among healthy donors. Patients with type 1 diabetes made fewer insertions and deleted more nucleotides at VDJ recombination sites, implying thymic rearrangement abnormalities.

The entire amount of isolated RNA was reverse transcribed using the High Capacity cDNA Reverse Transcription Kit, so the sequenced TCRB transcripts were expressed ones. Deep immunoSEQ sequencing was applied to naive, central memory and regulatory T cell samples, giving an average of approximately 4 million total reads per sample. Sorted cells were lysed in RLT buffer and RNA was extracted with DNase-treated RNeasy Micro or Mini kits, depending on cell number. To prevent cross-contamination, every cell subset was processed on its own, while patient and healthy donor samples were processed together. The immunoSEQ multiplex PCR was used to amplify TCRB sequences from cDNA, yielding 87-bp fragments that span the CDR3 region. Amplicons were sequenced on the Illumina HiSeq platform. The source study handled its data this way. PCR bias was computationally corrected using synthetic template baselines, reads within Hamming distance 2 were collapsed, and singletons that could not be merged were discarded. Reads were aligned to IMGT to assign V, D and J genes, CDR3 length, and insertions or deletions at six rearrangement sites. Within each subset, clonotype counts were normalized to sorted cell number, after which true diversity and Gini coefficients were computed with the tcR R package. The overlap coefficient, calculated on TCRB nucleotide sequences, was used to measure repertoire sharing. The source is immuneACCESS, and TCRdb retained only in-frame sequences with V and J called. Part of the clones is not carried over; for the studies checked, unresolved V genes explain less than half of this, and the remainder is unexplained. V and J calls and clone size follow that table, whereas D and trimming were derived from the DNA. The sample yields around 150,000 clones; less than 9% were counted once. The ten largest clones add up to more than 1.1% of the sample.

CDR1 and CDR2, looked up from the germline V gene, are SGHTA and FQGNSA. From the cysteine through the phenylalanine, the CDR3 covers 16 amino acids. Only CDR3 DNA remains: 48 bases, in frame from the first base. Trimming accounts for 5 bases at V and 3 bases at J, while the number of junction bases matched to no gene is 6. This receptor was taken from a woman aged 25 to 45 in good health. Material for sequencing was central memory CD4+ T cells from blood. The chain is encoded by TRBV7-2 joined to TRBJ2-1, with TRBD2 identical over 11 junction bases. The DNA reads as follows: TGTGCCAGCAGCAGAGGGACTAGCGGAAACTACAATGAGCAGTTCTTC. Translation gives CASSRGTSGNYNEQFF.